In its sample, the clone carrying this T cell receptor beta chain is medium-sized. Its antigen is currently unknown. This sample stems from a study of a mutant IDH1 vaccine in newly diagnosed glioma. Looking at the study overall: Treated patients, averaging 40.4 years, were about 62% male and around 40% female. Earlier care involved radiotherapy, temozolomide, or both, and the majority received both. Regarding the study as a whole: Pseudoprogression apparently tracked independently of changes in top peripheral T cell clonotypes.

The germline gives CDR1 SEHNR, CDR2 FQNEAQ (reference sequence). The CDR3 sequence is 15 residues long. With 5 bases clipped from V and 3 bases from J, the junction kept 7 bases outside the gene matches. The repertoire was sequenced with immunoSEQ multiplex PCR; TCRdb's copy has only in-frame clones and lacks some. This sample has approximately 50,000 clones, with around 85% found just once. The time point: week 35, safety follow-up. The vaccine gave 300 ug of a 20-mer mutant IDH1 peptide subcutaneously per dose. This receptor was obtained from a man aged 35 to 55 with glioma. Sequenced material: PBMCs, taken from a glioma patient whose treatment included an IDH1 peptide vaccine. The chain combines TRBV7-9 with TRBJ2-3; 8 positions agree with TRBD1. The CDR3 here is CASSRDQGATDTQYF. In nucleotides, the CDR3 is TGTGCCAGCAGCCGAGACCAGGGGGCAACAGATACGCAGTATTTT.